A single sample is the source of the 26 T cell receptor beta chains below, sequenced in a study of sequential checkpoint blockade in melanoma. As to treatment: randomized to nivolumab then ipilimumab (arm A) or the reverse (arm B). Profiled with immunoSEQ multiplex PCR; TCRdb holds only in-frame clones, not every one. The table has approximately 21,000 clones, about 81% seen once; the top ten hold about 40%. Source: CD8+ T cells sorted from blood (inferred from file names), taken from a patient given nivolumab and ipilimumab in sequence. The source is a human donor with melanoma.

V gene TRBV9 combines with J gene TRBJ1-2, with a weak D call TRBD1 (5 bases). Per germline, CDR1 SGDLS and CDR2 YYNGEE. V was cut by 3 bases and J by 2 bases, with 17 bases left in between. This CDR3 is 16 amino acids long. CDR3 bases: TGTGCCAGCAGCGGCCTCGCTGGGGCGGAGAACTATGGCTACACCTTC. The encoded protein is CASSGLAGAENYGYTF.

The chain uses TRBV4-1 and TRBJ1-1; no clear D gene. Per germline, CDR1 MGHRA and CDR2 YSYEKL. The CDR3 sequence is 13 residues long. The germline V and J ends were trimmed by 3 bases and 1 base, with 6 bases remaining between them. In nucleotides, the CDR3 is TGCGCCAGCAGCCATCCCTGGAACACTGAAGCTTTCTTT. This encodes CASSHPWNTEAFF.

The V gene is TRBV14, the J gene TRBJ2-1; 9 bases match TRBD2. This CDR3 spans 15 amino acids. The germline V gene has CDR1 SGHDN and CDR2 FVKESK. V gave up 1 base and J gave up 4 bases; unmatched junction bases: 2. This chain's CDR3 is CASSQGLAGYNEQFF. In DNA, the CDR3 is TGTGCCAGCAGCCAAGGGCTAGCGGGGTACAATGAGCAGTTCTTC.

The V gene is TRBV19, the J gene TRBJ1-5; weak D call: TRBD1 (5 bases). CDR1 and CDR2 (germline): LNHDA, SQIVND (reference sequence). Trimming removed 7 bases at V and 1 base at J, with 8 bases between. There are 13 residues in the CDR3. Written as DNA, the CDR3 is TGTGCCAGTACAGGGTCAAGCAATCAGCCCCAGCATTTT. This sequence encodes CASTGSSNQPQHF. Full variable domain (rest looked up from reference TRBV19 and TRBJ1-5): DGGITQSPKYLFRKEGQNVTLSCEQNLNHDAMYWYRQDPGQGLRLIYYSQIVNDFQKGDIAEGYSVSREKKESFPLTVTSAQKNPTAFYLCASTGSSNQPQHFGDGTRLSIL.

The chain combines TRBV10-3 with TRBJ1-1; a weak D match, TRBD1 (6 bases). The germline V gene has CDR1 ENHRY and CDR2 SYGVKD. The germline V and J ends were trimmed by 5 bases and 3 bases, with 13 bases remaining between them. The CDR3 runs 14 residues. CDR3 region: CAISQAGADTEAFF. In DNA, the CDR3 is TGTGCCATCAGTCAGGCAGGGGCCGACACTGAAGCTTTCTTT.

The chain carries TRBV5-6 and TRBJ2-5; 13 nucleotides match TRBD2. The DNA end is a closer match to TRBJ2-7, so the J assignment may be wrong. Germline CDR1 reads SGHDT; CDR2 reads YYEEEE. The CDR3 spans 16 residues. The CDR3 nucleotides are TGTGCCAGCAGCTTGGCCGGGACTAGCGGGAACTACGAGCAGTACTTC. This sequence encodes CASSLAGTSGNYEQYF.

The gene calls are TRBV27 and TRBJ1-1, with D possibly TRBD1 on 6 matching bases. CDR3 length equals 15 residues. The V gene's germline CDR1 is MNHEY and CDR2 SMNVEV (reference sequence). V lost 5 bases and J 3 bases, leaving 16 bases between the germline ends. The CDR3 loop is CASSPPDSVDTEAFF. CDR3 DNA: TGTGCCAGCAGTCCGCCGGACAGTGTTGACACTGAAGCTTTCTTT.

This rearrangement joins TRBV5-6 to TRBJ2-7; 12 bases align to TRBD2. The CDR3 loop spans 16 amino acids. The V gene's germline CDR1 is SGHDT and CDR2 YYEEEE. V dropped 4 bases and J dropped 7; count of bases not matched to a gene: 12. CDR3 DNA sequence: TGTGCCAGCAGCGATCTAGCGGGAGGGCCTCTTGTAGAGCAGTACTTC. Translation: CASSDLAGGPLVEQYF.

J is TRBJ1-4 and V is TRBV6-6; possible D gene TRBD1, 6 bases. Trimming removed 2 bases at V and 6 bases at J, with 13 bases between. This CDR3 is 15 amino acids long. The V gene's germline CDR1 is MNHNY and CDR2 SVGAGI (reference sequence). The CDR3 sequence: CASSYGQGNYEKLFF. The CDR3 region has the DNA TGTGCCAGCAGTTACGGGCAGGGGAACTATGAAAAACTGTTTTTT.

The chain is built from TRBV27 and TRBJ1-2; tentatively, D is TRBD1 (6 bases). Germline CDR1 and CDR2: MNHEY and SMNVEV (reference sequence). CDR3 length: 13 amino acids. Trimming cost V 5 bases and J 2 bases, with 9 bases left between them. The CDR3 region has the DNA TGTGCCAGCAGTCCCAGGGGAAACTATGGCTACACCTTC. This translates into CASSPRGNYGYTF.

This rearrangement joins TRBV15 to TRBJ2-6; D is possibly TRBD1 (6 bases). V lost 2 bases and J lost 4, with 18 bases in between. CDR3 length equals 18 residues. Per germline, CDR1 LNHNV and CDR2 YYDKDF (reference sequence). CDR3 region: CATSRHQGPESGANVLTF. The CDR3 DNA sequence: TGTGCCACCAGCAGACACCAGGGGCCTGAGAGCGGGGCCAACGTCCTGACTTTC.

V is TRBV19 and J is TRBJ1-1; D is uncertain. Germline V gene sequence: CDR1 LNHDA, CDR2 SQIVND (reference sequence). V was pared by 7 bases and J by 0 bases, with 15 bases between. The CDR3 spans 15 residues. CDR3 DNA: TGTGCCAGTACACAGACCGGGAGTATGAACACTGAAGCTTTCTTT. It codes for CASTQTGSMNTEAFF.

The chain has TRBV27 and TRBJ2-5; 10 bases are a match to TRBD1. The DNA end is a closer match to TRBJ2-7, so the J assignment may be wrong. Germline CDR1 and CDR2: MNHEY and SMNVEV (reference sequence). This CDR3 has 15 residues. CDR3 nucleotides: TGTGCCAGCAGTTCTAGGGGGACAGGGGACTACGAGCAGTACTTC. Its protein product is CASSSRGTGDYEQYF.

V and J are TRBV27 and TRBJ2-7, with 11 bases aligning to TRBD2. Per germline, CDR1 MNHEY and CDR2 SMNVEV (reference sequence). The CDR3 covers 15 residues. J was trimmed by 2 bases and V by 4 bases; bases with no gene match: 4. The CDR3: CASSSLAGEPYEQYF. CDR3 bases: TGTGCCAGCAGTTCACTAGCGGGGGAGCCCTACGAGCAGTACTTC.

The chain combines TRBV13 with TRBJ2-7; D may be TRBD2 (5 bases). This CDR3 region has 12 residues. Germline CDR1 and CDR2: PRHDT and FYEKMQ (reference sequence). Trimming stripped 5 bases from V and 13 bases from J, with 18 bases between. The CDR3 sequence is CASSGSDGVFYF. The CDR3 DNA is TGTGCCAGCAGCGGCTCGGACGGGGTTTTCTACTTC.

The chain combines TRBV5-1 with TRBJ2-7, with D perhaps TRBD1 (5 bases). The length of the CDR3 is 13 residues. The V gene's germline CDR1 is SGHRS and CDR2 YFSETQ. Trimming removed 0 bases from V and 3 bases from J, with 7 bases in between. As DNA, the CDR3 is TGCGCCAGCAGCTTGGGACAGAGCTACGAGCAGTACTTC. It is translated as CASSLGQSYEQYF.

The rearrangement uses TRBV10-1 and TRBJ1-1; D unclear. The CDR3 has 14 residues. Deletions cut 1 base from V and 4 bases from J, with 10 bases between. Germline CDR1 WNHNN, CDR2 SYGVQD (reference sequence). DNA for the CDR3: TGCGCCAGCAGTGAGTTACGGGAAGGCACTGAAGCTTTCTTT. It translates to CASSELREGTEAFF.

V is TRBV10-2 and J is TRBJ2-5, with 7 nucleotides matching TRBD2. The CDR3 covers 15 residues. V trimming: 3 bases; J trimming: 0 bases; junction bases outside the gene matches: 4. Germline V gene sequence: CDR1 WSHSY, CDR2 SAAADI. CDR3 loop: CASSDLSGDQETQYF. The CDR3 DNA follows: TGCGCCAGCAGTGACCTGAGCGGGGACCAAGAGACCCAGTACTTC.

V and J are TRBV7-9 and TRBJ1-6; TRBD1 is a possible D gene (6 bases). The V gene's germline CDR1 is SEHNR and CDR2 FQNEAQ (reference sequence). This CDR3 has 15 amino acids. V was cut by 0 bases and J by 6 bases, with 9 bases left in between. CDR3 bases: TGTGCCAGCAGCTTAGCGCCAGGGGCTAATTCACCCCTCCACTTT. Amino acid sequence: CASSLAPGANSPLHF.

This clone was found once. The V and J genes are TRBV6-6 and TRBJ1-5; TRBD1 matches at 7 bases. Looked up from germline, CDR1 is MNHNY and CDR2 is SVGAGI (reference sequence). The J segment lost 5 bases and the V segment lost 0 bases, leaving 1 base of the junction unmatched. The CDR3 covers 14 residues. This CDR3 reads CASSYSGGHQPQHF. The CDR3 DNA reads TGTGCCAGCAGTTACTCAGGGGGCCATCAGCCCCAGCATTTT.

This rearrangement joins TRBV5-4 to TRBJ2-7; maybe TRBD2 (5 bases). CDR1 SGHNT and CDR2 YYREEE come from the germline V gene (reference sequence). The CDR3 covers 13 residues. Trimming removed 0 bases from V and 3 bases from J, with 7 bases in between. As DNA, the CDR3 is TGTGCCAGCAGCTTGGGGACTGGCTACGAGCAGTACTTC. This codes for CASSLGTGYEQYF.

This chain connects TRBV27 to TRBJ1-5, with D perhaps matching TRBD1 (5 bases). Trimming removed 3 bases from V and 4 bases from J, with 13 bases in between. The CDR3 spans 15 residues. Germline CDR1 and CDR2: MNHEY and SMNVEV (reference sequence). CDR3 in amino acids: CASSFGGTQNQPQHF. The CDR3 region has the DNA TGTGCCAGCAGTTTCGGAGGGACTCAAAATCAGCCCCAGCATTTT.

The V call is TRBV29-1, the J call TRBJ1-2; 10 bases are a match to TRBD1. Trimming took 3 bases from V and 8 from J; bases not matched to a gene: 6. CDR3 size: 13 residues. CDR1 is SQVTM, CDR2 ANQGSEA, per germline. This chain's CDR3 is CSVDTGQGLGYTF. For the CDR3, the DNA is TGCAGCGTTGATACGGGACAGGGGCTCGGCTACACCTTC.

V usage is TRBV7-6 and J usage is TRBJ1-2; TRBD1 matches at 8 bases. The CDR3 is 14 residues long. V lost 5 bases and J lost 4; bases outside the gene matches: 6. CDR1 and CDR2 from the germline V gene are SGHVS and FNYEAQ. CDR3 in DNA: TGTGCCAGCAGCAAGGGACAGGTTTCCTATGGCTACACCTTC. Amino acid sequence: CASSKGQVSYGYTF.

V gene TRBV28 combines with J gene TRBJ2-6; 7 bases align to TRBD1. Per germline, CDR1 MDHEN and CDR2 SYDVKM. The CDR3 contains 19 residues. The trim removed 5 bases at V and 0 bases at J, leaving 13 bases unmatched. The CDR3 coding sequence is TGTGCCAGCAGTCATCTACAGGGGTCAAACCGCTCTGGGGCCAACGTCCTGACTTTC. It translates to CASSHLQGSNRSGANVLTF.

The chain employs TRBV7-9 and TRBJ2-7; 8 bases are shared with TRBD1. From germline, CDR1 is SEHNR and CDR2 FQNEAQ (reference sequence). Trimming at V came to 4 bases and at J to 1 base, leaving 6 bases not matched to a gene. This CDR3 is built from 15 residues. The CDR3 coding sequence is TGTGCCAGCAGCTCCCTTGGACAGGGATCCTACGAGCAGTACTTC. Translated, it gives CASSSLGQGSYEQYF.